The following is a T cell receptor beta chain sequence with its context. Its specificity is not known. In the same sample, other DNA sequences code for this CDR3. This sample is drawn from a study of shared clonotypes between healthy human individuals. General observations from the study: Only a few donors were included, so the genetic and exposure-history diversity represented was limited.

V was trimmed by 0 bases and J by 4 bases, leaving 10 bases between them. The germline CDR1 and CDR2 sequences are MNHEY and SVGAGI. The CDR3 is 14 amino acids. Study processing details: Filtering differed, since immunoSEQ gave only junction sequences and no quality scores. TCRdb keeps only in-frame clones here, not all; method: immunoSEQ multiplex PCR. V and J calls and clone size are copied from that table; D and trimming were computed from the DNA. The repertoire consists of some 2,100,000 clones, with nearly 97% occurring once and the leading ten covering approximately 0.13%. The clonotype originates from a man aged 18 to 30 in good health. Sample: naive CD4+ T cells sorted from blood. Subset in this sample: CD45RA+ positively selected. V and J are TRBV6-5 and TRBJ2-7, with D possibly TRBD1 on 6 matching bases. The CDR3 coding sequence is TGTGCCAGCAGTTACTCGTTCAGGGGTTACGAGCAGTACTTC. Translation: CASSYSFRGYEQYF.